Detailed here is one T cell receptor (beta chain). This clone was detected only a few times. Its antigen specificity is not known. No base quality values were provided; no much bigger clone lies one nucleotide off. The V and J ends are trimmed by 6 bases and 8 bases, leaving 11 bases between them. As encoded in the germline V gene (reference sequence), CDR1 is SEHNR while CDR2 is FQNEAQ. From the cysteine up to the phenylalanine, the CDR3 has a length of 13 residues. Only the CDR3 portion is preserved as DNA: 39 bases, with reading frame beginning at the first base. The immunoSEQ Assay, a bias-controlled multiplex PCR, was used to amplify TCRbeta CDR3 regions from genomic DNA. In the source study's methods: Within the assay, amplification of reference gene primers was used to estimate how many nucleated cells each sample contained. To quantify the absolute abundance of each unique TCRbeta CDR3 rearrangement, sequence reads were collapsed and filtered. For each sample, productive Simpson clonality was calculated by taking the square root of Simpson's diversity index across productive rearrangements. Held by TCRdb, this immuneACCESS table contains in-frame sequences only and omits some clones. Under half of the omission traces to an unresolved V gene where checked; the cause of the rest is unknown. The DNA gave D and trimming, while V, J and clone size come from that table. This sample holds roughly 78,000 clones; over 80% were observed only once. Roughly 18% of the sample is taken by the ten largest.

These data belong to a study of blood T cell repertoires in COVID-19 (dated by TCRdb to 2020 to 2021). As for the study more broadly: Samples from collaborators originated in the United States, Italy and Spain and spanned both the acute and convalescent phases of COVID-19. The material from the prospective study consisted of cDNA or gDNA derived from T cells, B-cell-depleted T cells, or PBMCs. The dataset comprised deeply sampled blood TCRbeta repertoires from subjects exposed to, actively infected with, or recovered from COVID-19. The repertoires were made available in a free public database intended to serve as a resource for research on the immune response to SARS-CoV-2. The samples were drawn from the first 160 participants of the ongoing ImmuneRACE study and from 1,254 subjects provided by 6 global collaborators. Sample metadata almost always included a de-identified subject ID, COVID-19 status, age in years and sex. Where available, HLA class I and class II types were obtained from metadata supplied by the sample provider rather than from assay-based typing. Study-wide conclusions, independent of this receptor: Clinical and demographic metadata were provided uncurated, with the amount varying by source and participant.

Collaborating institutions collected whole blood in K2EDTA tubes following their own protocols. For TCRbeta analysis, collaborators shipped samples in one of three forms: frozen whole blood, isolated PBMCs, or DNA extracted from either of those sample types. Sequences were obtained from peripheral blood. This TCR was sampled from an elderly woman with acute or convalescent COVID-19. This chain is built from TRBV7-9 and TRBJ1-6; no D gene call is confident. The nucleotides are TGTGCCAGCAGACCTATCACAGATTCACCCCTCCACTTT. The encoded protein is CASRPITDSPLHF.